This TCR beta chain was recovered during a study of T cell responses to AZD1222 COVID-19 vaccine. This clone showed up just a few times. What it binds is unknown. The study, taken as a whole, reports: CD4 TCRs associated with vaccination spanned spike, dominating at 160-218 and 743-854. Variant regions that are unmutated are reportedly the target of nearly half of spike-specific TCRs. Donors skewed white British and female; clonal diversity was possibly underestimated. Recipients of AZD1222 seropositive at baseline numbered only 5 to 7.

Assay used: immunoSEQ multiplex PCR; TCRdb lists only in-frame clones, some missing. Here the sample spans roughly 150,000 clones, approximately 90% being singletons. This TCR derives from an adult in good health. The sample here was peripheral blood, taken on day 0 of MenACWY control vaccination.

CDR3 sequence reads: CASSTRQGAWDTQYF. CDR3 in DNA: TGTGCCAGCAGCACAAGACAGGGGGCTTGGGATACGCAGTATTTT. V gene TRBV11-1 combines with J gene TRBJ2-3, with 10 bases that match TRBD1. This CDR3 has 15 amino acids. Germline V lookup: CDR1 SGHAT, CDR2 FQDESV (reference sequence). V dropped 5 bases and J dropped 6; count of bases not matched to a gene: 8.